These 11 T cell receptor beta chains were sequenced from one sample in a study of blood T cell repertoires in COVID-19. Generated by immunoSEQ multiplex PCR, the TCRdb table keeps only in-frame clones and is missing some. The table lists roughly 290,000 clones, 85% of them singletons. Sequencing was carried out using peripheral blood. All receptors come from a woman in her forties or fifties with active or convalescent COVID-19.

J is TRBJ2-7 and V is TRBV27; TRBD2 aligns across 11 bases. Trimming cost V 5 bases and J 2 bases; bases outside gene matches: 17. Looked up from germline, CDR1 is MNHEY and CDR2 is SMNVEV (reference sequence). This CDR3 comprises 19 residues. Written as DNA, the CDR3 is TGTGCCAGCAGTCCGCACCCTCTAGCGGGAGGTGGGGTAACCTACGAGCAGTACTTC. Its translation: CASSPHPLAGGGVTYEQYF.

The CDR3 DNA sequence: TGTGCCAGCTCAGCAACAGGGGGCTATAACTATGGCTACACCTTC. This translates into CASSATGGYNYGYTF. This chain joins TRBV6-4 and TRBJ1-2; 9 bases align to TRBD1. The CDR3 length is 15 residues. Germline CDR1 is MRHNA and CDR2 is SNTAGT. V gave up 8 bases and J gave up 1 base; unmatched junction bases: 8.

The genes are TRBV2 and TRBJ2-2; tentative D call: TRBD2 (5 bases). The CDR3 is 14 residues long. V was cut by 8 bases and J by 7 bases, with 17 bases left in between. Germline CDR1 is SNHLY and CDR2 is FYNNEI. CDR3 sequence reads: CASLGAGADGELFF. For the CDR3, the DNA is TGTGCCAGCCTTGGTGCGGGCGCCGACGGGGAGCTGTTTTTT.

The chain's CDR3 is CASSYPWTGGNTDTQYF. The CDR3 DNA sequence: TGTGCCAGCAGTTACCCATGGACAGGGGGAAACACAGATACGCAGTATTTT. The rearrangement links TRBV28 to TRBJ2-3, with TRBD1 identical over 10 bases. J gave up 2 bases and V 4 bases, and 9 bases lay outside the gene matches. The CDR3 covers 17 residues. CDR1 MDHEN and CDR2 SYDVKM come from the germline V gene.

The rearrangement links TRBV10-2 to TRBJ2-3; no clear D gene. With 6 bases removed from V and 1 base from J, the gap between germline ends came to 14 bases. The CDR3 is 15 residues long. Germline V gene lookup returns CDR1 WSHSY and CDR2 SAAADI. CDR3 loop: CASRSRPEGTDTQYF. The CDR3 bases are TGCGCCAGCAGGTCTCGACCAGAGGGCACAGATACGCAGTATTTT.

The chain is built from TRBV18 and TRBJ2-3, with 7 bases aligning to TRBD1. Germline-derived CDR1 and CDR2 are KGHSH and LQKENI. This CDR3 has 15 amino acids. Trimming at V came to 4 bases and at J to 0 bases, leaving 4 bases not matched to a gene. The CDR3 loop is CASSLGTDSTDTQYF. CDR3 coding DNA: TGTGCCAGCTCACTCGGGACAGACAGCACAGATACGCAGTATTTT.

The chain employs TRBV7-6 and TRBJ2-3; 7 nucleotides line up with TRBD1. V lost 0 bases, J lost 4 bases, and 10 bases stayed unmatched. CDR3 length: 17 residues. CDR1 and CDR2 (germline): SGHVS, FNYEAQ. This chain's CDR3 is CASSLASRTGLSDTQYF. The DNA for the CDR3 is TGTGCCAGCAGCTTAGCGTCCCGGACAGGCCTGTCAGATACGCAGTATTTT.

This chain uses TRBV5-1 with TRBJ2-7; 11 nucleotides line up with TRBD2. V was pared by 1 base and J by 5 bases, with 5 bases of the junction left unmatched. The CDR3 is 15 amino acids. Germline V CDR1 and CDR2: SGHRS, YFSETQ. The CDR3 here is CASSLTSGSEHEQYF. In DNA form, the CDR3 reads TGCGCCAGCAGCTTGACTAGCGGGAGTGAGCACGAGCAGTACTTC.

V is TRBV2 and J is TRBJ1-5; D gene uncertain. CDR1 and CDR2 (germline): SNHLY, FYNNEI. The length of the CDR3 is 14 residues. Trimming pared 4 bases from V and 0 bases from J, leaving 7 bases between. This chain's CDR3 is CASSARLSNQPQHF. In DNA form, the CDR3 reads TGTGCCAGCAGTGCTCGTCTTAGCAATCAGCCCCAGCATTTT.

The V and J genes are TRBV5-4 and TRBJ2-1; maybe TRBD1 (5 bases). Germline assignment: CDR1 SGHNT and CDR2 YYREEE (reference sequence). The V end lost 0 bases, the J end lost 5 bases, and 12 bases lay between the germline ends. The CDR3 contains 15 residues. Here the CDR3 reads CASSLGDSYNNEQFF. DNA of the CDR3: TGTGCCAGCAGCTTGGGTGACAGCTACAACAATGAGCAGTTCTTC. Combining the CDR3 with reference TRBV5-4 and TRBJ2-1 gives the whole variable domain ETGVTQSPTHLIKTRGQQVTLRCSSQSGHNTVSWYQQALGQGPQFIFQYYREEENGRGNFPPRFSGLQFPNYSSELNVNALELDDSALYLCASSLGDSYNNEQFFGPGTRLTVL.

This sequence joins TRBV12-5 and TRBJ1-5; weak D call: TRBD1 (6 bases). The ends were cut back, 4 bases at V and 7 bases at J, with 14 bases in the middle. Germline CDR1 reads LGHNT; CDR2 reads FRNRAP. The CDR3 covers 14 residues. The CDR3 DNA follows: TGTGCTAGTGGTTCCCCCCCCAGGGGACAGCCCCAGCATTTT. Its translation is CASGSPPRGQPQHF.